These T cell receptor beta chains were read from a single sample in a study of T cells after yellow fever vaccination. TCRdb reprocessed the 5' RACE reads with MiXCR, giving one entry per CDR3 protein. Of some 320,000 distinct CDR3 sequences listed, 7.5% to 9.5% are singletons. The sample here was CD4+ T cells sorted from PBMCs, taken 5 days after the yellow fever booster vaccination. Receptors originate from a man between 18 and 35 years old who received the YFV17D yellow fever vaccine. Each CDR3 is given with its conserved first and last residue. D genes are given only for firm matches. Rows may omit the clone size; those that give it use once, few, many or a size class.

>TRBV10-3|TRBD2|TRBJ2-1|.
CATWLSGGRNEQFF
TGTGCCACCTGGCTTAGCGGGGGGAGAAATGAGCAGTTCTTC
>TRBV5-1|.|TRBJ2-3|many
CASSLAGHTDTQYF
TGCGCCAGCAGCTTAGCGGGACACACAGATACGCAGTATTTT
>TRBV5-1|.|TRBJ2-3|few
CASSLQGPITDTQYF
TGCGCCAGCAGCTTGCAGGGGCCAATCACAGATACGCAGTATTTT
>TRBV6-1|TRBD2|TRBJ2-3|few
CASGAMGAGATDTQYF
TGTGCCAGCGGCGCCATGGGAGCGGGGGCTACAGATACGCAGTATTTT
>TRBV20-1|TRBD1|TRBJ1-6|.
CSAFAGGSSPLHF
TGCAGTGCCTTTGCAGGGGGCAGTTCACCCCTCCACTTT
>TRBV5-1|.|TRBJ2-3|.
CASSSQSDTQYF
TGCGCCAGCAGCTCACAATCAGATACGCAGTATTTT
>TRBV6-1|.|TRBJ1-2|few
CASSPRHRTEIYGYTF
TGTGCCAGCAGTCCTCGGCACCGGACAGAAATCTATGGCTACACCTTC
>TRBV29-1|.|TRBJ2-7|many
CSVDAGTPYEQYF
TGCAGCGTTGATGCTGGGACTCCCTACGAGCAGTACTTC
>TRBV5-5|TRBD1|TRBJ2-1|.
CASSLTGGPYNEQFF
TGTGCCAGCAGCCTGACAGGGGGACCTTACAATGAGCAGTTCTTC
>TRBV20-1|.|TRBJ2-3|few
CSASQRGTDTQYF
TGCAGTGCTAGTCAGCGGGGCACAGATACGCAGTATTTT
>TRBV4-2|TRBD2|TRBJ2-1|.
CASSHRASGAHEQFF
TGTGCCAGCAGCCACCGCGCTAGCGGGGCCCATGAGCAGTTCTTC
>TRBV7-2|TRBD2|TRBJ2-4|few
CASTGGAGTRNIQYF
TGTGCCTCAACGGGGGGGGCAGGGACGAGAAACATTCAGTACTTC
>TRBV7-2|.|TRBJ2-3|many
CASSLAGVDTQYF
TGTGCCAGCAGCTTAGCTGGGGTAGATACGCAGTATTTT
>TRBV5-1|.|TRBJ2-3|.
CASSQGGPADTQYF
TGCGCCAGCAGCCAGGGGGGGCCCGCAGATACGCAGTATTTT
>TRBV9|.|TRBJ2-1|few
CASSMWDEQFF
TGTGCCAGCAGCATGTGGGATGAGCAGTTCTTC
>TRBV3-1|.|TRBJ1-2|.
CASSPWTAYDYGYTF
TGTGCCAGCAGCCCATGGACAGCCTACGACTATGGCTACACCTTC
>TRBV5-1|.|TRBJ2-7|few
CASSAERQSTLDEQYF
TGCGCCAGCAGCGCGGAGCGACAGAGCACCCTCGACGAGCAGTACTTC
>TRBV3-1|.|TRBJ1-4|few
CASSSDGAAGEKLFF
TGTGCCAGCAGCTCGGATGGGGCGGCGGGTGAAAAACTGTTTTTT
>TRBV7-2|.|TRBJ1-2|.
CASTLGVASDYGYTF
TGTGCCAGCACCCTGGGGGTGGCTTCTGACTATGGCTACACCTTC
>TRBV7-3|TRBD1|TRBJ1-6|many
CASSAGQGANSPLHF
TGTGCCAGCAGCGCGGGACAGGGCGCGAATTCACCCCTCCACTTT
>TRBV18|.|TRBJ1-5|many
CASSPLSNQPQHF
TGTGCCAGCTCACCATTGAGCAATCAGCCCCAGCATTTT
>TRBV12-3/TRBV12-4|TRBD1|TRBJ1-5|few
CASSRQGTVNQPQHF
TGTGCCAGCAGTAGACAGGGTACTGTCAATCAGCCCCAGCATTTT
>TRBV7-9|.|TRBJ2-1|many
CASSFPPRLGNEQFF
TGTGCCAGCAGCTTCCCGCCCCGGTTGGGAAATGAGCAGTTCTTC
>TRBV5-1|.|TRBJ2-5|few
CASSLRDPRYSETQYF
TGCGCCAGCAGCTTGCGGGACCCTAGGTATTCCGAGACCCAGTACTTC
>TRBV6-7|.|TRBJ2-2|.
CASSYSMAAALPAELFF
TGTGCCAGCAGTTACTCGATGGCGGCAGCTCTACCGGCGGAGCTGTTTTTT
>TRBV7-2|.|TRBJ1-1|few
CASSPWTAGEAFF
TGTGCCAGCAGCCCATGGACAGCCGGTGAAGCTTTCTTT
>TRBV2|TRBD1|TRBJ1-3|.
CASSLQGSRNTIYF
TGTGCCAGCAGTCTACAGGGGTCGCGGAACACCATATATTTT
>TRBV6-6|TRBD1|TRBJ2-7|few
CASSRPGQGTYEQYF
TGTGCCAGCAGTAGACCGGGACAGGGGACGTACGAGCAGTACTTC
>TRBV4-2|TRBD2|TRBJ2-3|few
CASSQEEGPVAGGRTDTQYF
TGTGCCAGCAGCCAAGAAGAAGGGCCGGTAGCGGGGGGCCGCACAGATACGCAGTATTTT
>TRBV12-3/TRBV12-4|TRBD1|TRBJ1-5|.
CASTTDRQPQHF
TGTGCCAGCACTACGGACAGGCAGCCCCAGCATTTT
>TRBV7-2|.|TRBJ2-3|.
CASSLRRLRELAGTDTQYF
TGTGCCAGCAGCTTAAGACGTCTTAGAGAACTAGCAGGCACAGATACGCAGTATTTT